The sequence of this T cell receptor beta chain was determined in a study of T cell repertoires in cytomegalovirus infection. Study details: Public TCR beta signatures marked donors with CMV infection and the matching HLA. General observations from the study: CMV-specific HLA-C-restricted TCR beta clonotypes dominated the ex vivo response. CMV carriers with the relevant HLA were identified by cumulative public TCR beta family frequency.

To note about this clonotype: Its antigen is not identified.

TCRdb fed the reads into MiXCR, producing one record per CDR3 protein. Of some 400,000 distinct CDR3 sequences detected, 30% to 40% appear once; the ten largest clones hold roughly an eighth. The CDR3 length is 14 residues. The germline V gene has CDR1 WNHNN and CDR2 SYGVQD (reference sequence). V was cut by 10 bases and J by 0 bases, with 15 bases left in between. This TCR was recovered from a human donor in good health (CMV status not recorded). Some clones in this sample may be carry-over from other donors' samples. What was sequenced was PBMCs. The chain uses TRBV10-1 and TRBJ1-1; D possibly corresponds to TRBD1 (6 bases). CDR3 residues: CATRGAGVNTEAFF. In DNA, the CDR3 is TGCGCCACCCGAGGGGCAGGGGTGAACACTGAAGCTTTCTTT.